Listed below are T cell receptor beta chains from one sample, sequenced in a study of T cells expressing NK-cell markers. With the 5' RACE reads reprocessed, TCRdb shows one record per CDR3 protein and no DNA. The sample table includes approximately 150,000 distinct CDR3 sequences. The specimen was blood T cells: a sorted CD56 or NKG2C T cell subset, CD4+ or CD8+ T cells, or bulk PBMC T cells (not recorded which). All receptors come from a man between 18 and 29 years old in good health. Each CDR3 is given with its conserved first and last residue. Rows give clone size only sometimes, using once, few, many, or a class for an expanded clone.

abundance,j_gene,v_gene,CDR3aa
NA,TRBJ1-3,TRBV7-9,CASSLWTDRSGNTIYF
NA,TRBJ2-2,TRBV4-3,CASSQDGLALNTGELFF
NA,TRBJ2-4,TRBV7-2,CASSAVNIQYF
NA,TRBJ2-2,TRBV11-2,CASSQGLAGILNTGELFF
NA,TRBJ2-3,TRBV29-1,CSVEYGRGYADTQYF
NA,TRBJ2-3,TRBV29-1,CSVEVGTDTQYF
NA,TRBJ1-1,TRBV6-1,CASIGLNTEAFF
NA,TRBJ2-1,TRBV7-3,CASSLNPVDEQFF
NA,TRBJ2-2,TRBV19,CASSIVRVGELFF
medium-sized,TRBJ2-1,TRBV19,CASSLSSYNEQFF
NA,TRBJ1-5,TRBV2,CASSEGGAYNQPQHF
NA,TRBJ2-1,TRBV6-2/TRBV6-3,CASSYTRGYNEQFF
NA,TRBJ2-1,TRBV11-2,CASSSYRARNEQFF
NA,TRBJ2-1,TRBV29-1,CSVEFLGLAGNEQFF
NA,TRBJ1-2,TRBV6-1,CASRTDRGPAGYTF
NA,TRBJ2-1,TRBV6-1,CASSEWGEPRSEQFF
NA,TRBJ2-1,TRBV6-5,CASTFGTSSYNEQFF
NA,TRBJ2-5,TRBV29-1,CSGSLWGDRETQYF
NA,TRBJ2-1,TRBV29-1,CSVAGETSYNEQFF
NA,TRBJ2-3,TRBV7-2,CASSLTGGSTDTQYF
NA,TRBJ2-3,TRBV7-8,CASSQTQGSTDTQYF